The rows below give T cell receptor beta chains drawn from one sample of a study of chemoradiotherapy in HPV16-positive cancers. This table comes from immunoSEQ multiplex PCR, and its TCRdb copy is limited to in-frame clones, with some not included. The sample consists of about 14,000 clones, 65% to 85% of them appearing once. The biological material was taken from a patient who underwent chemoradiotherapy. These receptors were obtained from a human donor with HPV-associated anogenital cancer. The CDR3 runs from the conserved cysteine through the conserved F or W. The D gene is left open where the match is weak. Some rows have no size entry. The others give once, few or many, or a class for an expanded clone.

d_call j_call clone_size v_call cdr3_nt cdr3_aa
- TRBJ1-4 few TRBV4-1 TGCGCCAGCACCGAAGAGGGACGGATGGGTTCAGGCAATGAAAAACTGTTTTTT CASTEEGRMGSGNEKLFF
- TRBJ2-7 once TRBV6-5 TGTGCCAGCAGCCCCGGCGGCCGCTCCTACGAGCAGTACTTC CASSPGGRSYEQYF
- TRBJ1-1 - TRBV6-4 TGTGCCAGCAGCGGGGTAGGAGGAGGTGAAGCTTTCTTT CASSGVGGGEAFF
TRBD2 TRBJ2-1 - TRBV5-1 TGCGCCAGCAGCTTCCTCCCGACTAGCGGGAGGAATGAGCAGTTCTTC CASSFLPTSGRNEQFF
TRBD1 TRBJ2-7 - TRBV6-5 TGTGCCAGCAGTTGGACGACAGGGAACGAGCAGTACTTC CASSWTTGNEQYF
TRBD2 TRBJ2-5 once TRBV27 TGTGCCAGCACCACCTCCCGGGGGGGGCAAGAGACCCAGTACTTC CASTTSRGGQETQYF
- TRBJ2-1 - TRBV18 TGTGCCAGCTCAGAATGGTTTAATCTAGAGGCCAACAATGAGCAGTTCTTC CASSEWFNLEANNEQFF
- TRBJ1-3 few TRBV2 TGTGCCAGCAGAGCCCTGGGGACCCTAGGAAACACCATATATTTT CASRALGTLGNTIYF
TRBD1 TRBJ2-7 - TRBV5-5 TGTGCCAGCAGCGCGGGACAGGGTCGATCCTACGAGCAGTACTTC CASSAGQGRSYEQYF
- TRBJ1-2 - TRBV27 TGTGCCAGCAGGCTCCAGAGGGGGGGCTATGGCTACACCTTC CASRLQRGGYGYTF
TRBD1 TRBJ2-4 - TRBV28 TGTGCCAGCAGTTTAGCCCCGGGACAGGGTTTCTTAGCCAAAAACATTCAGTACTTC CASSLAPGQGFLAKNIQYF
- TRBJ2-7 - TRBV5-4 TGTGCCAGCAGCTTGACAGGGAGGGTTCTCGGCGAGCAGTACTTC CASSLTGRVLGEQYF
- TRBJ1-1 - TRBV9 TGTGCCAGCAGCGTAGTAGGGGACCCAGAGCGGGGCAGCACTGAAGCTTTCTTT CASSVVGDPERGSTEAFF
- TRBJ2-1 - TRBV6-5 TGTGCCAGCCGAAGGGGTGGGGCCCTGAGAAATGAGCAGTTCTTC CASRRGGALRNEQFF
- TRBJ2-5 - TRBV5-4 TGTGCCAGCAGCTTGAAGGGGGAAGGGAAAGAGACCCAGTACTTC CASSLKGEGKETQYF
- TRBJ1-3 - TRBV9 TGTGCCAGCAGCGAAGACATAGCCTCTGGAAACACCATATATTTT CASSEDIASGNTIYF
- TRBJ1-1 - TRBV5-8 TGTGCCAGCAGCTTGGGGTGGAACAGAAACACTGAAGCTTTCTTT CASSLGWNRNTEAFF
- TRBJ1-2 - TRBV30 TGTGCCTGGACGGGCCTTATACAACATGGCTACACCTTC CAWTGLIQHGYTF
TRBD1 TRBJ1-1 - TRBV2 TGTGCCAGCAGTCCGGGACAGGGGGCAAACACTGAAGCTTTCTTT CASSPGQGANTEAFF
- TRBJ1-6 - TRBV25-1 TGTGCCAGCAGTGATGGGGCGACGCACTTCTATAATTCACCCCTCCACTTT CASSDGATHFYNSPLHF
- TRBJ2-7 - TRBV27 TGTGCCAGCAGTCAGCTAGGGTCCCACGAGCAGTACTTC CASSQLGSHEQYF
TRBD2 TRBJ2-3 - TRBV5-6 TGTGCCAGCAGCTATATACCCGGCGGGGGTCGCACAGATACGCAGTATTTT CASSYIPGGGRTDTQYF
- TRBJ1-5 few TRBV6-1 TGTGCCAGCAGTTGGCGGGGCATCAATCAGCCCCAGCATTTT CASSWRGINQPQHF
- TRBJ1-1 - TRBV7-9 TGTGCCAGCAGCTTAGGGGCGCCGGGGGACACTGAAGCTTTCTTT CASSLGAPGDTEAFF
- TRBJ1-5 - TRBV11-3 TGTGCCAGCAGCCCTCCCGGACCGTTCGTTAGCAATCAGCCCCAGCATTTT CASSPPGPFVSNQPQHF
- TRBJ1-4 few TRBV7-6 TGTGCCAGCAGCTTAGCGCGGGGAGGTCCTGAAAAACTGTTTTTT CASSLARGGPEKLFF
- TRBJ2-7 - TRBV7-2 TGTGCCAGCAGCTTTGGTTCTGTGCAGGGGTGGTCCTACGAGCAGTACTTC CASSFGSVQGWSYEQYF
- TRBJ2-7 few TRBV18 TGTGCCAGCTCACCGCGGACTGAGCGGGTCTCCTACGAGCAGTACTTC CASSPRTERVSYEQYF
- TRBJ1-3 - TRBV20-1 TGCAGTGCTAGACTGACCGACACCATATATTTT CSARLTDTIYF
- TRBJ1-3 - TRBV28 TGTGCCAGCAGTTCTCGGTCTCTAACCCGCTCTGGAAACACCATATATTTT CASSSRSLTRSGNTIYF
- TRBJ1-2 once TRBV6-1 TGTGCCAGCAGTTATACTGACTATGGCTACACCTTC CASSYTDYGYTF
- TRBJ1-3 - TRBV27 TGTGCCAGCAGCTTAGCGGGCCCCGGAAACACCATATATTTT CASSLAGPGNTIYF
TRBD2 TRBJ2-7 medium-sized TRBV7-9 TGTGCCAGCAGCTTAGAAGGGTCTAGCGGTTACGAGCAGTACTTC CASSLEGSSGYEQYF
- TRBJ2-5 once TRBV18 TGTGCCAGCTCACCAAGGGGGGGTTTCCAAGAGACCCAGTACTTC CASSPRGGFQETQYF
TRBD2 TRBJ2-7 - TRBV5-6 TGTGCCAGCAGCTCACTAGCCGGGGGAGGGCCAGCCGAGCAGTACTTC CASSSLAGGGPAEQYF
- TRBJ1-5 - TRBV10-3 TGTGCCATCAGTGAGAGCCGGGATCAGCCCCAGCATTTT CAISESRDQPQHF
TRBD1 TRBJ1-2 - TRBV6-1 TGTGCCAGCAGTGACGACAGGGGCCACTATGGCTACACCTTC CASSDDRGHYGYTF
- TRBJ2-2 - TRBV11-3 TGTGCCAGCAGCTTAGGCGTTCCGACCGGGGAGCTGTTTTTT CASSLGVPTGELFF
TRBD1 TRBJ1-2 once TRBV6-1 TGTGCCAGCAGTGTCGGAGGACAGGGACTTCCTGGCTACACCTTC CASSVGGQGLPGYTF
- TRBJ2-2 - TRBV19 TGTGCCAGTAGTATAGGCCGGGCATTCACCGGGGAGCTGTTTTTT CASSIGRAFTGELFF
- TRBJ1-3 - TRBV6-5 TGTGCCAGTGGGGCGATCTCTGGAAACACCATATATTTT CASGAISGNTIYF
- TRBJ1-6 - TRBV30 TGTGCCTGGAGTCAAGGGGTAACTTCACCCCTCCACTTT CAWSQGVTSPLHF
- TRBJ2-7 - TRBV5-4 TGTGCCAGCAGCTTGGATGGAGGGTACGAGCAGTACTTC CASSLDGGYEQYF
- TRBJ1-6 - TRBV9 TGTGCCAGCACCGTGGGGCAGAGCTTTTCACCCCTCCACTTT CASTVGQSFSPLHF
- TRBJ2-7 - TRBV6-5 TGTGCCAGCAGTTACTCGCTGGGGTACGAGCAGTACTTC CASSYSLGYEQYF
- TRBJ1-3 - TRBV7-5 TGTGTCAGAAGCTCCCGCCCAACCCGAAGCGGAAACACCATATATTTT CVRSSRPTRSGNTIYF
TRBD2 TRBJ2-7 once TRBV4-2 TGTGCCAGCAGCCATGGTGGAGCGGGAGTAGTTGGCCATAGCTACGAGCAGTACTTC CASSHGGAGVVGHSYEQYF
TRBD1 TRBJ2-1 - TRBV6-4 TGTGCCAGCAGTGTCCTAGGGACAGGGGTGAAGAATGAGCAGTTCTTC CASSVLGTGVKNEQFF
TRBD1 TRBJ2-7 - TRBV6-5 TGTGCCAGCAGTCCCGGGACAGGGATAGACGAGCAGTACTTC CASSPGTGIDEQYF
TRBD1 TRBJ2-3 - TRBV5-4 TGTGCCAGCAGCTTGAGACAGGGTTTCGATACGCAGTATTTT CASSLRQGFDTQYF
- TRBJ2-3 - TRBV19 TGTGCCAGTAGTATAGTGGGACCCTTAAGCACAGATACGCAGTATTTT CASSIVGPLSTDTQYF
TRBD1 TRBJ2-7 - TRBV10-3 TGTGCCATCAGATCGGGACAGAAGTACGAGCAGTACTTC CAIRSGQKYEQYF
- TRBJ2-7 few TRBV5-1 TGCGCCAGCAGCGTCCGAGCGGGTAGCTCCTACGAGCAGTACTTC CASSVRAGSSYEQYF
- TRBJ2-3 - TRBV5-1 TGCGCCAGCAGCAACGCGGGTACTAACACAGATACGCAGTATTTT CASSNAGTNTDTQYF
TRBD2 TRBJ2-1 - TRBV25-1 TGTGCCAGCAGTGAATCATCTAGCGGGAGGTCCTATGAGCAGTTCTTC CASSESSSGRSYEQFF